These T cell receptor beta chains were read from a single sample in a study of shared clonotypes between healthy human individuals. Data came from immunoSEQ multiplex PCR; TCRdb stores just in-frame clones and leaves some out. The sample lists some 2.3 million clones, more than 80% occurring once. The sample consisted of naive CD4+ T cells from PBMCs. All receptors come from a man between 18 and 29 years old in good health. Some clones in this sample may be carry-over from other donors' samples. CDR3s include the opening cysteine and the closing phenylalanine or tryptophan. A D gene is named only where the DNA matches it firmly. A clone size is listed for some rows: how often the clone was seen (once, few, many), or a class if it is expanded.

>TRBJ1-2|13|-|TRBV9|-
TGTGCCAGCTCCGCGGGGGCGTTCTATGGCTACACCTTC
CASSAGAFYGYTF
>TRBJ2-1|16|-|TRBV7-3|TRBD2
TGTGCCAGCACTGAGCGGGCGGGAGTGCAGGGCAATGAGCAGTTCTTC
CASTERAGVQGNEQFF
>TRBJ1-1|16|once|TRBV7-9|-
TGTGCCAGCAGCCTACTCTTAACTGCTATGAACACTGAAGCTTTCTTT
CASSLLLTAMNTEAFF
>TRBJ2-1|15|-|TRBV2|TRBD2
TGTGCCAGCAGTGGGGGTGGGACTACCGTCAGAGAGCAGTTCTTC
CASSGGGTTVREQFF
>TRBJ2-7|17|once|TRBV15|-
TGTGCCACCAGCGTCATCCGCCCTACTATTAGGGCATCCGAGCAGTACTTC
CATSVIRPTIRASEQYF
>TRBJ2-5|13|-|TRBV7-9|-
TGTGCCAGCAGCCCACGGGCAGAGGAGACCCAGTACTTC
CASSPRAEETQYF
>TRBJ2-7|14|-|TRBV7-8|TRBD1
TGTGCCAGCAGCTCGGACAGGGGGCCCTACGAGCAGTACTTC
CASSSDRGPYEQYF
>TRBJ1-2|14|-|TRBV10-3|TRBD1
TGTGCCATCAGATCAGACAGGGGGGGCGGAGGCTACACCTTC
CAIRSDRGGGGYTF
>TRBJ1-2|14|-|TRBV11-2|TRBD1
TGTGCCAGCAGCTCCGGACAGGGGGGCTATGGCTACACCTTC
CASSSGQGGYGYTF
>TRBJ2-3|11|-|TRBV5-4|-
TGTGCCAGCAGAAACACAGATACGCAGTATTTT
CASRNTDTQYF
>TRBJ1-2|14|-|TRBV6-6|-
TGTGCCAGCAATTACGGAGACAGGTTCGGGGGCTACACCTTC
CASNYGDRFGGYTF
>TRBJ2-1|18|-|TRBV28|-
TGTGCCAGCAGTTTACAGGGTCGCGACGGAACCAGGGGACATGAGCAGTTCTTC
CASSLQGRDGTRGHEQFF
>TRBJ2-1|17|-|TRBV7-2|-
TGTGCCAGCAGCTTAGCTTATAGGGGAAGCTCCTACAATGAGCAGTTCTTC
CASSLAYRGSSYNEQFF
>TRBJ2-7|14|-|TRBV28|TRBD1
TGTGCCAGCACCGAGGGACAGTCTCCCTACGAGCAGTACTTC
CASTEGQSPYEQYF
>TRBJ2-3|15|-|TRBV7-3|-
TGTGCCAGCAGCTTAAATCCAGCGGACACAGATACGCAGTATTTT
CASSLNPADTDTQYF
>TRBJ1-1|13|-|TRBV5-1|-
TGCGCCAGCAGCGCACCCCCCAAAACTGAAGCTTTCTTT
CASSAPPKTEAFF
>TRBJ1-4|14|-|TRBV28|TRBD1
TGTGCCAGCAGGGGTACAGGGGTAGATGAAAAACTGTTTTTT
CASRGTGVDEKLFF
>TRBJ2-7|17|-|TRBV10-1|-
TGCGCCAGCAGTGAGTCCCCAGGTGGGGGGAGGCCCTACGAGCAGTACTTC
CASSESPGGGRPYEQYF
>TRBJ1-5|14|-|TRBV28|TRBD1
TGTGCCAGCAGTTGGGACAGGAGCTATCAGCCCCAGCATTTT
CASSWDRSYQPQHF
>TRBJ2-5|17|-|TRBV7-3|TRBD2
TGTGCCAGCAGCTTAGGCACTAGCGGGAGGGTGGGGGAGACCCAGTACTTC
CASSLGTSGRVGETQYF
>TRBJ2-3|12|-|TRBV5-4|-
TGTGCCAGCAGCTGGACCACAGATACGCAGTATTTT
CASSWTTDTQYF
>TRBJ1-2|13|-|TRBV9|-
TGTGCCAGCAGCGAATCTAAAATCTATGGCTACACCTTC
CASSESKIYGYTF
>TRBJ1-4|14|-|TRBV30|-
TGTGCCTGGAGTGTCGGGGGGCCAGGGGAAAAACTGTTTTTT
CAWSVGGPGEKLFF
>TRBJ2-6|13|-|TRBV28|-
TGTGCCAGCAGTTTGGCCGGGGCCAACGTCCTGACTTTC
CASSLAGANVLTF
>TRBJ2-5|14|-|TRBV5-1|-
TGCGCCAGCAGCTTGGACACGAAGCAAGAGACCCAGTACTTC
CASSLDTKQETQYF
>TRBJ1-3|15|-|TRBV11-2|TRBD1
TGTGCCAGCAGCCTCAGACAGGGCTCTGGAAACACCATATATTTT
CASSLRQGSGNTIYF
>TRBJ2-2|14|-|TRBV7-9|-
TGTGCCAGCAGCTTCCTAGGCAGCACCGGGGAGCTGTTTTTT
CASSFLGSTGELFF
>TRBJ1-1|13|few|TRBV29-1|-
TGCAGCGTTGTAACGGGGCAGGGTACTGAAGCTTTCTTT
CSVVTGQGTEAFF
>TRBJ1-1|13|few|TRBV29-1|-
TGCAGCGTTGGGACACTTTTGGACACTGAAGCTTTCTTT
CSVGTLLDTEAFF
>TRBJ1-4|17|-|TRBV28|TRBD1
TGTGCCAGCAGTCCCCCGGGAGGGGGCTTCCCTAATGAAAAACTGTTTTTT
CASSPPGGGFPNEKLFF
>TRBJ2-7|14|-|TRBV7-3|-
TGTGCCAGCAGCTTACTAGCGAACTCCTACGAGCAGTACTTC
CASSLLANSYEQYF
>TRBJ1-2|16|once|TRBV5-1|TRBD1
TGCGCCAGCAGCTATTCAGGGGACAGGGGGCCCTATGGCTACACCTTC
CASSYSGDRGPYGYTF
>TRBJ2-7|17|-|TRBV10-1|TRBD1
TGCGCCAGCAGTGAGGGGACGGGACAGGCTGCACACTACGAGCAGTACTTC
CASSEGTGQAAHYEQYF
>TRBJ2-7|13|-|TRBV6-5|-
TGTGCCAGCACCACCCTCGGATCGTCAGAGCAGTACTTC
CASTTLGSSEQYF
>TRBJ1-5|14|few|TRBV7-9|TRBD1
TGTGCCAGCAGCCTGGGACAGCACAATCAGCCCCAGCATTTT
CASSLGQHNQPQHF
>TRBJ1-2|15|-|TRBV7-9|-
TGTGCCAGCAGCTCAAACCCAACAGGGTGGGGTGGCTACACCTTC
CASSSNPTGWGGYTF
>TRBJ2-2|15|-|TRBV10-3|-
TGTGCCATCTCCGACGGGATTTTTGCGACCGGGGAGCTGTTTTTT
CAISDGIFATGELFF
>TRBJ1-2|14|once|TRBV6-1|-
TGTGCCAGCAGTGAAGGGGTCCCATCCTATGGCTACACCTTC
CASSEGVPSYGYTF
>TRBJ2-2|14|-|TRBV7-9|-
TGTGCGGAAGGGGGGAGAACGAACACCGGGGAGCTGTTTTTT
CAEGGRTNTGELFF
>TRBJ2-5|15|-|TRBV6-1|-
TGTGCCAGCAGTGGCGGTGATGCCCTGCAAGAGACCCAGTACTTC
CASSGGDALQETQYF
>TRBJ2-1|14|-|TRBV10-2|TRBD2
TGCGCCAGCAGCGGGACTAGCGGTTACAATGAGCAGTTCTTC
CASSGTSGYNEQFF
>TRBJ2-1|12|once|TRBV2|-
TGTGCCAGCACCCGACTAGGTTATGAGCAGTTCTTC
CASTRLGYEQFF
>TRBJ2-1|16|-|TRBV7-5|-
TGTGTCAGAAGCTTAGTTGTGGCGGGAGGGCCCTGGGAGCAGTTCTTC
CVRSLVVAGGPWEQFF
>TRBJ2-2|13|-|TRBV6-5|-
TGTGCCAGCAGTTACGGTCGGGGCCGGGAGCTGTTTTTT
CASSYGRGRELFF
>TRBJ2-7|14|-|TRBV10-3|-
TGTGCCATCGGTGACAGGTCCGATACCTACGAGCAGTACTTC
CAIGDRSDTYEQYF
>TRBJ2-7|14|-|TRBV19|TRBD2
TGTGCCAGTAGCCCCGGGACTAGGGGTTACGAGCAGTACTTC
CASSPGTRGYEQYF
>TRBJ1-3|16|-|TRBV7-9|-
TGTGCCAGCAGCACCGGGGGCGGGGCGGGTGGAAACACCATATATTTT
CASSTGGGAGGNTIYF
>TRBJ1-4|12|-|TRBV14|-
TGTGCCAGCAGCCGAGTACAGGGAAAACTGTTTTTT
CASSRVQGKLFF
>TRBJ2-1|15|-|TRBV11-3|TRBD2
TGTGCCAGCAGCTTAGGGGTAGCGGGAGCGGATGAGCAGTTCTTC
CASSLGVAGADEQFF